These 5 T cell receptor beta chains were sequenced from one sample in a study of T-cell reconstitution after alpha-beta-depleted transplantation in children. TCRbeta library construction was performed incorporating unique molecular identifiers. TCRdb fed the PCR reads into MiXCR, producing one record per CDR3 protein. The sample has about 600,000 distinct CDR3 sequences, 10% to 15% seen once; the top ten hold about 2%. The sequencing used PBMCs, mostly from graft donor cells, collected 360 days after TCRalphabeta/CD19-depleted stem cell transplant. The receptors were sampled from a male patient aged 5 to 17 who had a stem cell transplant for acute myeloid leukemia, so the T cells may come from the graft donor.

This chain uses TRBV6-1 with TRBJ1-1; 9 nucleotides match TRBD1. CDR1 is MNHNS and CDR2 is SASEGT in the germline V gene. This CDR3 contains 18 residues. The V and J ends lost 4 bases and 2 bases, in that order; junction bases with no gene match: 14. This CDR3 is CASSVPRGTGLYNTEAFF. The CDR3 coding sequence is TGTGCCAGCAGTGTCCCTCGAGGGACAGGGCTTTATAACACTGAAGCTTTCTTT.

This chain uses TRBV12-3 or TRBV12-4 with TRBJ2-7, with no clear D. V was shortened by 6 bases and J by 6 bases, with 15 bases between the two germline ends. The CDR3 spans 13 residues. The CDR3 region has the DNA TGTGCCAGCAGCCCCCGGAGCTTATCCGAGCAGTACTTC. Amino acids: CASSPRSLSEQYF.

V is TRBV28 and J is TRBJ2-1; a weak D match, TRBD2 (5 bases). The CDR3 length is 11 residues. Germline CDR1 is MDHEN and CDR2 is SYDVKM. Trimming removed 3 bases at V and 12 bases at J, with 9 bases between. The CDR3 here is CASSLALGQFF. CDR3 bases: TGTGCCAGCAGTTTGGCACTAGGGCAGTTCTTC.

The chain combines TRBV2 with TRBJ2-1, with D perhaps matching TRBD1 (6 bases). Germline V gene data show CDR1 as SNHLY and CDR2 as FYNNEI. The germline V and J ends were trimmed by 5 bases and 1 base, with 15 bases remaining between them. The CDR3 length is 16 residues. Here the CDR3 DNA reads TGTGCCAGCAGTATCTACAGGGTCGGATCCTACAATGAGCAGTTCTTC. It translates to CASSIYRVGSYNEQFF.

The genes are TRBV12-3 or TRBV12-4 and TRBJ1-1, with D unclear. V was shortened by 6 bases and J by 5 bases, with 16 bases between the two germline ends. The CDR3 loop spans 14 amino acids. The CDR3 nucleotides read TGTGCCAGCAGACGGGATGAATCTTCGACTGAAGCTTTCTTT. This sequence encodes CASRRDESSTEAFF.